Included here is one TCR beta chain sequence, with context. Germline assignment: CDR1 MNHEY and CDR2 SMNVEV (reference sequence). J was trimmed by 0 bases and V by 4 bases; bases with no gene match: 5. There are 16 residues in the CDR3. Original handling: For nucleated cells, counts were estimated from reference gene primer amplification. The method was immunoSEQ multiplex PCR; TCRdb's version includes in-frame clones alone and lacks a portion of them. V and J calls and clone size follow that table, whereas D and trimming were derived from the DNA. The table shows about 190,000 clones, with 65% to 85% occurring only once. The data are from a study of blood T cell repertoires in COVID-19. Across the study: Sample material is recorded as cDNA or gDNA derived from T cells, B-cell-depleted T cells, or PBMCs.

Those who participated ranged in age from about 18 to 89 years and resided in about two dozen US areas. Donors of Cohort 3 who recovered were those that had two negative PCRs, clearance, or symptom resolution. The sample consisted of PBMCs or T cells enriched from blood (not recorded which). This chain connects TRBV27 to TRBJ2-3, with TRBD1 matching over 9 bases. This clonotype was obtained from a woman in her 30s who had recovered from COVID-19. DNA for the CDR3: TGTGCCAGCAGTTCCAAACAGGGGGCTAGCACAGATACGCAGTATTTT. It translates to CASSSKQGASTDTQYF.